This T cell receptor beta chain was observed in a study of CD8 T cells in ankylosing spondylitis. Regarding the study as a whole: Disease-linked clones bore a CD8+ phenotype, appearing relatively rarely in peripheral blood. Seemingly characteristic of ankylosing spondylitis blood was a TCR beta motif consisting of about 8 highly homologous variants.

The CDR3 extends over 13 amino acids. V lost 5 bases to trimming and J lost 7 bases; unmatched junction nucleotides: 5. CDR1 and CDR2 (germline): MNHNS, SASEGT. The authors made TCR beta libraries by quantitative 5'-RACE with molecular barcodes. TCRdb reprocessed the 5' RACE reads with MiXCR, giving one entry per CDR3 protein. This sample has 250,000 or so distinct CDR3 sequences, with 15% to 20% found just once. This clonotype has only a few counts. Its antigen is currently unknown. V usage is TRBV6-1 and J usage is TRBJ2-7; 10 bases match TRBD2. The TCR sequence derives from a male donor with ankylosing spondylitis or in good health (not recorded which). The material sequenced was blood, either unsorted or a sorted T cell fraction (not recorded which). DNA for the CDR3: TGTGCCAGCAGTCCTAGCGGGAGCTGGGAGCAGTACTTC. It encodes CASSPSGSWEQYF.